A selection of T cell receptor beta chains follows, all from one sample in a study of T-cell reconstitution after alpha-beta-depleted transplantation in children. Via MiXCR, TCRdb re-called the PCR reads, giving one row per CDR3 protein. The data show around 670,000 distinct CDR3 sequences, around 13% seen once. Sequencing was performed on PBMCs, taken before TCRalphabeta/CD19-depleted stem cell transplant. The receptors come from a girl under 10 years old with congenital amegakaryocytic thrombocytopenia, due to receive a stem cell transplant. The CDR3 runs from the conserved cysteine through the conserved F or W. The order of the fields is clone size, J gene, V gene, CDR3 protein. Clone size is given for some rows only: seen once, a few or many times, or a class if the clone is expanded.

clone_size: .; j_call: TRBJ1-1; v_call: TRBV10-2; cdr3_aa: CASSEFGRSTEAFF
clone_size: many; j_call: TRBJ1-5; v_call: TRBV10-3; cdr3_aa: CAISMTGTENQPQHF
clone_size: few; j_call: TRBJ2-5; v_call: TRBV18; cdr3_aa: CASSPSKAVLQETQYF
clone_size: many; j_call: TRBJ2-5; v_call: TRBV6-6; cdr3_aa: CASRETRTQYF
clone_size: many; j_call: TRBJ2-7; v_call: TRBV20-1; cdr3_aa: CSARRRQPATYEQYF
clone_size: .; j_call: TRBJ2-6; v_call: TRBV5-6; cdr3_aa: CASSPQFGANVLTF
clone_size: .; j_call: TRBJ2-2; v_call: TRBV7-3; cdr3_aa: CASSRTQTGKHTGELFF
clone_size: few; j_call: TRBJ2-1; v_call: TRBV5-1; cdr3_aa: CASSLDRSYNEQFF
clone_size: few; j_call: TRBJ2-7; v_call: TRBV27; cdr3_aa: CASSSRDRYYEQYF
clone_size: few; j_call: TRBJ2-1; v_call: TRBV13; cdr3_aa: CASSPEQGTLYNEQFF
clone_size: many; j_call: TRBJ2-3; v_call: TRBV5-6; cdr3_aa: CASSLWGRSTDTQYF
clone_size: few; j_call: TRBJ2-2; v_call: TRBV6-8; cdr3_aa: CAYGEFGTGELFF
clone_size: many; j_call: TRBJ2-1; v_call: TRBV12-3/TRBV12-4; cdr3_aa: CASSTPGTLNNEQFF
clone_size: .; j_call: TRBJ2-5; v_call: TRBV15; cdr3_aa: CATCQAGNQETQYF
clone_size: many; j_call: TRBJ2-7; v_call: TRBV20-1; cdr3_aa: CSAREPGVMDYEQYF
clone_size: .; j_call: TRBJ1-3; v_call: TRBV3-1; cdr3_aa: CASSQGGIGNTIYF
clone_size: .; j_call: TRBJ1-1; v_call: TRBV20-1; cdr3_aa: CSAPHGRNTEAFF
clone_size: .; j_call: TRBJ2-2; v_call: TRBV5-5; cdr3_aa: CASSLNRDSNTGELFF
clone_size: many; j_call: TRBJ1-1; v_call: TRBV19; cdr3_aa: CASSGGTGNLNTEAFF
clone_size: few; j_call: TRBJ2-2; v_call: TRBV5-1; cdr3_aa: CASSLREFGGELFF
clone_size: many; j_call: TRBJ2-1; v_call: TRBV12-3/TRBV12-4; cdr3_aa: CASSSRLAGTYNEQFF
clone_size: many; j_call: TRBJ2-3; v_call: TRBV5-1; cdr3_aa: CASSPRLPLWQYF
clone_size: many; j_call: TRBJ2-7; v_call: TRBV29-1; cdr3_aa: CSVESWTVPYEQYF
clone_size: .; j_call: TRBJ2-2; v_call: TRBV27; cdr3_aa: CASSPTPFGGRTGELFF
clone_size: many; j_call: TRBJ1-1; v_call: TRBV29-1; cdr3_aa: CSVAGLGNTEAFF
clone_size: few; j_call: TRBJ1-1; v_call: TRBV20-1; cdr3_aa: CSARDRRAEAFF
clone_size: .; j_call: TRBJ2-3; v_call: TRBV29-1; cdr3_aa: CSVGLGDTQYF
clone_size: .; j_call: TRBJ2-5; v_call: TRBV20-1; cdr3_aa: CSATYRLAIRETQYF
clone_size: .; j_call: TRBJ2-3; v_call: TRBV11-1; cdr3_aa: CASSRGAGGTQRADTQYF
clone_size: few; j_call: TRBJ2-1; v_call: TRBV27; cdr3_aa: CASSWSSSYNEQFF
clone_size: many; j_call: TRBJ2-7; v_call: TRBV27; cdr3_aa: CASSFQEDYEQYF
clone_size: many; j_call: TRBJ2-5; v_call: TRBV5-1; cdr3_aa: CASGPRTEETQYF
clone_size: many; j_call: TRBJ2-1; v_call: TRBV5-1; cdr3_aa: CASSPGGTYNEQFF
clone_size: many; j_call: TRBJ2-3; v_call: TRBV5-1; cdr3_aa: CASSPDSHPTDTQYF
clone_size: .; j_call: TRBJ2-5; v_call: TRBV4-1; cdr3_aa: CASSLSGRATRETQYF
clone_size: few; j_call: TRBJ2-1; v_call: TRBV7-9; cdr3_aa: CASSPPRVGSYNEQFF
clone_size: many; j_call: TRBJ2-7; v_call: TRBV5-1; cdr3_aa: CASHRDSTYEQYF
clone_size: many; j_call: TRBJ2-2; v_call: TRBV6-5; cdr3_aa: CASSWTVGTGELFF
clone_size: many; j_call: TRBJ1-1; v_call: TRBV20-1; cdr3_aa: CSARPQGGTEAFF
clone_size: many; j_call: TRBJ1-1; v_call: TRBV5-1; cdr3_aa: CASSLGDRSAEAFF
clone_size: .; j_call: TRBJ2-7; v_call: TRBV7-9; cdr3_aa: CASSHQLAGGTYEQYF
clone_size: many; j_call: TRBJ2-3; v_call: TRBV9; cdr3_aa: CASSVRTGVFTDTQYF
clone_size: many; j_call: TRBJ2-3; v_call: TRBV27; cdr3_aa: CASSLSINGAWITDTQYF
clone_size: .; j_call: TRBJ2-1; v_call: TRBV6-5; cdr3_aa: CASSYRIEIHEQFF
clone_size: few; j_call: TRBJ2-1; v_call: TRBV5-1; cdr3_aa: CASSLIRGPEQFF
clone_size: many; j_call: TRBJ2-7; v_call: TRBV12-3/TRBV12-4; cdr3_aa: CASSSGLAGREQYF
clone_size: many; j_call: TRBJ2-1; v_call: TRBV12-3/TRBV12-4; cdr3_aa: CASSLSSTSEQFF
clone_size: .; j_call: TRBJ1-5; v_call: TRBV30; cdr3_aa: CAWRTGGDQPQHF
clone_size: many; j_call: TRBJ2-1; v_call: TRBV20-1; cdr3_aa: CSARASAGSTYNEQFF
clone_size: many; j_call: TRBJ2-1; v_call: TRBV6-1; cdr3_aa: CASKVWRSDYNEQFF
clone_size: many; j_call: TRBJ2-1; v_call: TRBV7-2; cdr3_aa: CASSFSGGGLDEQFF
clone_size: many; j_call: TRBJ2-1; v_call: TRBV10-3; cdr3_aa: CAISEPGLSNGEQFF
clone_size: many; j_call: TRBJ2-7; v_call: TRBV20-1; cdr3_aa: CSIQGRTRYEQYF
clone_size: .; j_call: TRBJ2-1; v_call: TRBV27; cdr3_aa: CASSHESYNEQFF
clone_size: .; j_call: TRBJ2-7; v_call: TRBV6-1; cdr3_aa: CASSETSGGVREQYF